This entry describes one T cell receptor beta chain. Its antigen remains undetermined. No much larger clonotype is one base removed from it; base qualities were not supplied. TCR CDR3 regions were amplified from genomic DNA by multiplex PCR using the deep immunoSEQ assay. Extracted genomic DNA from each cell subset was spread evenly across all wells of several immunoSEQ 96-well plates, with each plate serving as a replicate. For unsorted PBMC, around 310 ng of genomic DNA, equivalent to about 30,000 T cell genomes, went into each replicate PCR. Ten immunoSEQ deep assay plates were used to sequence unsorted PBMC genomic DNA. The purified libraries were quantified using a Qubit 3.0 fluorometer, sized with a Bioanalyzer 2100, and then quantified again using the KAPA Library Quantification kit. Every immunoSEQ 96-well plate was sequenced on a dedicated single-read 150-cycle Illumina NextSeq 550 flow cell. Per the authors' processing: Because only junctional sequences without quality scores were contained in the immunoSEQ output, filtering matching that applied to full-length reads could not be performed. Sequences were annotated with PyIR, a Python wrapper for IgBLAST v1.9, using IMGT germline references to assign V/J genes and CDR3. Any read was removed if the V/J assignment was weak (E-value above 1e-6), the CDR3 was missing, or the read contained stop codons, out-of-frame junctions, or ambiguous translated residues. V3J clonotypes were defined as sequences sharing an identical inferred V gene, J gene, and CDR3 amino acid sequence. The percentage overlap between two repertoires was calculated by dividing the number of shared unique clonotypes by the size of the smaller repertoire. Three approaches were used to assess repertoire richness: RTK rarefaction, the Chao1 estimator, and Recon v2.1 estimates of unobserved clonotypes. The table was pulled from immuneACCESS by TCRdb, which kept in-frame rearrangements only. Such tables lose some clones; where checked, under half of the loss comes from unresolved V genes, and the rest has no known cause. That table is the source of V, J and clone size, and D and trimming were worked out from the DNA. A total of about 490,000 clones appear in this sample, over 65% of them only once. The ten largest make up under 15% of the sample.

Healthy HIV-negative adults with no recently reported acute infections or vaccinations were included as donors. Only Caucasian adults living in Nashville, Tennessee, USA were represented among the donors. For unsorted samples, some 90 million PBMCs were counted, and genomic DNA was extracted using the QIAamp DNA Blood Mini kit. Blood was collected by leukapheresis, and PBMCs were isolated by Ficoll-Histopaque density gradient centrifugation and then cryopreserved in liquid nitrogen vapor phase. This sample was taken from a study of shared clonotypes between healthy human individuals (dated by TCRdb to 2018 to 2020). About the investigation overall: A few men and a couple of women, aged 18 to 49 years, made up the cohort. Libraries were prepared and TCR repertoires were sequenced by different laboratories using diverse techniques, in order to increase sequencing depth and limit assay-specific biases. Between about 0.8 and 9 billion PBMCs per donor were obtained by leukapheresis. To estimate repertoire size and how much clonotypes are shared between individuals, the study performed deep sequencing of blood TCR repertoires from 4 to 6 healthy adults.

For CDR1 and CDR2, the germline V gene lists SGHTA and FQGNSA. V and J are truncated by 0 bases and 5 bases respectively, leaving an intervening sequence of 10 bases. Including the terminal cysteine and phenylalanine, the CDR3 comprises 15 residues. The entry retains the CDR3 DNA only, 45 bases that are in frame from base 1. Study-wide conclusions, independent of this receptor: Only blood was sampled, and tissue TCR repertoires likely differ from those in blood. The genetic and exposure-history diversity represented was limited by the small number of donors. Pairwise subsampling indicated that sequencing depth was expected to affect the degree of clonotype sharing among donors.

The chain was built from TRBV7-2 and TRBJ2-2; 5 matching bases give a weak D call of TRBD2. The sequence derives from a woman in her 40s in good health. Some clones in this sample may be carry-over from other donors' samples. What was sequenced was PBMCs. The nucleotide sequence is given as TGTGCCAGCAGCTTAGCGGGAGTAGGGACCGGGGAGCTGTTTTTT. Translated, it reads CASSLAGVGTGELFF.